One T cell receptor beta chain is described in this entry. The sample is drawn from a study of CD8 T cells in Susac syndrome. The germline V and J ends were trimmed by 5 bases and 4 bases, with 11 bases remaining between them. Looked up from germline, CDR1 is SEHNR and CDR2 is FQNEAQ (reference sequence). This CDR3 comprises 13 residues. Random-hexamer reverse transcription was applied to roughly 0.45 to 1 ug RNA. The amplification used immunoSEQ multiplex PCR on TCR beta CDR3; it spanned 54 Vbeta and 13 Jbeta. TCRdb fed the immunoSEQ multiplex PCR reads into MiXCR, producing one record per CDR3 protein. Among about 110,000 distinct CDR3 sequences listed, roughly 94% were seen once. Sequencing of TCR beta was performed on blood CD8+ T cells and on blood CD4+ T cells.

The sample was CD8+ T cells from PBMCs. This receptor was obtained from a human donor with Susac syndrome. The chain uses TRBV7-9 and TRBJ1-1, with a weak D call TRBD1 (6 bases). The CDR3 DNA sequence: TGTGCCAGCAGCGGAGGGGGGTCCACTGAAGCTTTCTTT. Its translation: CASSGGGSTEAFF.